One T cell receptor beta chain is described in this entry. Its specific antigen is unknown. No clone much larger than this one lies a single base away; base qualities are absent. This specimen's time point label, per the study, means: cells obtained before transplantation from donor or recipient. CD3+CD4+ and CD3+CD8+ populations were FACS-sorted from unstimulated pre-transplant donor and recipient cells taken from spleen or lymph nodes. This specimen belongs to a study of graft-versus-host responses after intestinal transplantation (dated by TCRdb to about 2021). Turning to the overall study: Multivisceral, liver-intestinal, or isolated intestinal transplants were received by the recipients. Anti-thymocyte globulin induction was given to all recipients, followed by maintenance tacrolimus and steroids for two to four years. After intestinal transplantation, graft-versus-host and host-versus-graft alloreactive T cell clones were followed in the graft, circulation and bone marrow using bulk TCR-beta CDR3 sequencing. To identify alloreactive clones, pre-transplant mixed lymphocyte reaction products were sequenced and compared with unstimulated pre-transplant donor and recipient T cells. The cohort enrolled approximately 24 intestinal transplant recipients including one retransplant, and 3 patients lacking pretransplant specimens were excluded. A peak of at least 4% donor T cells among recipient peripheral blood mononuclear cells was the definition used for donor T cell macrochimerism. Instead of going to the commercial service, samples from a few later patients were sequenced in-house on an Illumina MiSeq and processed with MiXCR. The study at large found these results: In the allografts of patients with donor T cell macrochimerism, GvH to HvG T cell clonal ratios were high. Early after transplant, peak levels of circulating GvH clones were found to be associated with declines in HvG clones. Conclusions were limited by the relatively low number and heterogeneity of intestinal transplant patients. GvH clones were detected in recipient bone marrow, and some of these GvH clones were observed earlier in ileal mucosa or blood, consistent with an intestinal mucosal origin.

The receptor library was made with the immunoSEQ multiplex PCR assay. For most patients, genomic DNA was isolated with the Qiagen DNeasy Blood and Tissue Kit and sent frozen to Adaptive Biotechnologies for TCR sequencing. High-throughput TCR-beta CDR3 sequencing of genomic DNA from most patients was performed by Adaptive Biotechnologies. In the source study's methods: TCR sequencing data were retrieved from Adaptive's ImmunoSEQ software for roughly 20 patients, whereas a few other patients were processed with MiXCR and VDJtools. To correct CD4 versus CD8 sorting errors, any sequence found in both subsets at a frequency ratio below 5:1 was removed. CDR3 nucleotide sequences shared between donor and recipient were removed because their origin could not be assigned. To be classed as alloreactive, a clone needed at least 2-fold expansion over unstimulated cells and a minimum CFSE-low frequency of 0.002% (template counts) or 0.001% (read counts). Clones were considered mappable if detected in sequenced pre-transplant spleen, lymph node, or MLR CFSE-low populations of the donor or recipient. The cumulative frequency of alloreactive clones was calculated as a percentage of all sequences, weighted by copy number. TCRdb's version of the immuneACCESS table is confined to in-frame rearrangements and falls short of the full clone set. An unresolved V gene accounts for under half of the shortfall where checked; the remainder is of unknown origin. The V and J calls and clone size were taken over from that table, and D and trimming were inferred from the DNA. This sample is represented by more than 95,000 clones; around nine tenths of them were singletons. The top ten clones comprise roughly 0.2% of the sample.

Trimming takes 7 bases from V and 8 bases from J, and the germline ends sit 20 bases apart. From the cysteine up to the phenylalanine, the CDR3 has a length of 14 residues. The read is trimmed to its CDR3 DNA, 42 bases read in frame from base 1. Taken from the germline V gene, the CDR1 and CDR2 loops are SNHLY and FYNNEI. Here the sequenced sample was unstimulated CD4+ T cells sorted from spleen or lymph node cells, taken before intestinal transplant. Rearrangement joined TRBV2 to TRBJ1-2; the D gene is perhaps TRBD1, from 5 matching bases. This sequence originates from a human donor who received an intestinal transplant. The base sequence is TGTGCCAGCATGCCCCAGGGTGACGTAAGCGGCTACACCTTC. Translated, it gives CASMPQGDVSGYTF.